Listed below are T cell receptor beta chains from one sample, sequenced in a study of sequential checkpoint blockade in melanoma. Clones were sequenced by immunoSEQ multiplex PCR, and TCRdb holds only the in-frame ones, with some missing. The sample lists 20,000 to 25,000 clones; roughly four fifths were seen once. This specimen was CD8+ T cells sorted from blood (inferred from file names), taken from a patient given nivolumab and ipilimumab in sequence. These receptors were taken from a human donor with melanoma. The CDR3 runs from the conserved cysteine through the conserved F or W. Fields, in order: D gene, CDR3 length, V gene, J gene, CDR3 protein. The D gene is left open where the match is weak.

>.|14|TRBV7-2|TRBJ1-1
CASSSRRGSTEAFF
>.|13|TRBV19|TRBJ2-1
CASSINSYNEQFF
>.|15|TRBV27|TRBJ2-2
CASSLRLLRGGELFF
>.|15|TRBV5-1|TRBJ2-2
CASSLVSGNTGELFF
>.|17|TRBV15|TRBJ1-4
CATSRDGQASTNEKLFF
>.|16|TRBV2|TRBJ2-5
CASSGTGTPAWETQYF
>TRBD2|15|TRBV11-3|TRBJ2-1
CASSPGTSGRDEQFF
>.|15|TRBV28|TRBJ2-2
CASESGASNTGELFF
>.|16|TRBV28|TRBJ1-4
CASSLSLSATNEKLFF
>TRBD2|15|TRBV28|TRBJ2-7
CASSLQRGRPYEQYF
>TRBD2|16|TRBV5-1|TRBJ2-1
CASSLRVASGYNEQFF
>TRBD1|16|TRBV29-1|TRBJ1-5
CSADRDRVDDNQPQHF
>TRBD1|16|TRBV7-2|TRBJ2-5
CASSLVGGRPQETQYF
>.|14|TRBV28|TRBJ2-7
CASSSQDHSYEQYF
>TRBD1|14|TRBV5-8|TRBJ2-1
CASSMGQGNNEQFF
>.|13|TRBV6-5|TRBJ2-5
CASSYRVQETQYF
>.|15|TRBV4-1|TRBJ2-7
CASSQDASGDLEQYF
>.|14|TRBV28|TRBJ1-2
CASSLGPGVYGYTF
>.|14|TRBV28|TRBJ2-3
CASSLAGSADTQYF
>.|14|TRBV10-3|TRBJ1-1
CAISGMTGNTEAFF
>.|13|TRBV28|TRBJ2-1
CASRRQSYFEQFF
>TRBD1|17|TRBV5-1|TRBJ1-1
CASSRRLGQGGNTEAFF
>.|15|TRBV6-1|TRBJ1-2
CASSEGETEPYGYTF
>TRBD1|16|TRBV6-5|TRBJ2-7
CASSYSGQGVTYEQYF
>TRBD1|12|TRBV28|TRBJ1-2
CASSPTGSGYTF
>.|16|TRBV4-2|TRBJ1-6
CASSQGSTTLNSPLHF
>TRBD1|18|TRBV2|TRBJ1-4
CASRTGTGGFRTNEKLFF
>TRBD2|15|TRBV27|TRBJ2-7
CASNSVLAGGPQQYF
>TRBD2|16|TRBV28|TRBJ2-7
CASSYGTSGRAYEQYF
>.|15|TRBV27|TRBJ2-2
CASSLSRLAAGELFF
>TRBD1|16|TRBV7-9|TRBJ2-3
CASSLDTGASTDTQYF
>TRBD1|11|TRBV29-1|TRBJ2-7
CSVNRGVGQYF
>.|15|TRBV28|TRBJ1-3
CASSLSGGGGNTIYF
>TRBD2|15|TRBV11-3|TRBJ2-3
CASSEGRAETDTQYF
>.|13|TRBV6-5|TRBJ2-3
CASRLGQADTQYF
>.|14|TRBV29-1|TRBJ2-4
CSVEFPGAKNIQYF
>TRBD1|14|TRBV18|TRBJ2-1
CASSSRGTGYEQFF
>.|14|TRBV28|TRBJ1-1
CASSFPTGNTEAFF
>.|14|TRBV6-1|TRBJ2-3
CASSDSPPQDTQYF
>.|13|TRBV28|TRBJ2-2
CASSTSRAGELFF
>.|15|TRBV6-5|TRBJ1-3
CASSLGLNSGNTIYF
>TRBD2|15|TRBV7-2|TRBJ2-7
CASSFSREGPYEQYF
>TRBD1|17|TRBV7-2|TRBJ2-3
CASSLASTGRRGDTQYF
>.|12|TRBV7-2|TRBJ2-5
CASSLSGETQYF
>TRBD2|16|TRBV30|TRBJ2-1
CAWSGASGSRAHEQFF
>.|14|TRBV2|TRBJ2-3
CASSERGGSDTQYF
>TRBD1|14|TRBV5-5|TRBJ1-2
CASSLWDSYYGYTF
>.|13|TRBV18|TRBJ2-7
CASSPEIGYEQYF
>TRBD2|12|TRBV29-1|TRBJ2-5
CSVVLGGGTQYF
>TRBD1|13|TRBV6-6|TRBJ1-3
CASSVDRGNTIYF
>.|15|TRBV6-5|TRBJ1-5
CASSYAGGSNQPQHF
>TRBD1|13|TRBV5-1|TRBJ2-1
CASSPGQGGEQFF
>.|12|TRBV11-2|TRBJ2-3
CASSLEAKEQYF
>.|14|TRBV6-5|TRBJ2-7
CAISASLGPYEQYF
>TRBD1|18|TRBV4-3|TRBJ2-1
CASSQGSHRGGSYNEQFF
>.|13|TRBV29-1|TRBJ2-3
CSVAAISTDTQYF